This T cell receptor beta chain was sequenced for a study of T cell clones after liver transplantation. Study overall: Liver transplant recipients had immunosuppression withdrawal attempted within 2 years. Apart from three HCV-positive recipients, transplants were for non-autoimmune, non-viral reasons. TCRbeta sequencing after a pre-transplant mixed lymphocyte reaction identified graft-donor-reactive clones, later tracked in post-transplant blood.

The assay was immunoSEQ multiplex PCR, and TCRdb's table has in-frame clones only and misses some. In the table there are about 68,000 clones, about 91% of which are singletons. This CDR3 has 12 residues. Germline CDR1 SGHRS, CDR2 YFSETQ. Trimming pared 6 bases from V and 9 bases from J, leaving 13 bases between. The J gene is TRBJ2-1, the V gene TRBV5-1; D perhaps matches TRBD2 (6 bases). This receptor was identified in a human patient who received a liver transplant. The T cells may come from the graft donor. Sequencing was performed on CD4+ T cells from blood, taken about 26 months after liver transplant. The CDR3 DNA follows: TGCGCCAGCATTTCGGAGGGTGGTGAGCAGTTCTTC. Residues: CASISEGGEQFF. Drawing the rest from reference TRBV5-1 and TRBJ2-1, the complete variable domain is KAGVTQTPRYLIKTRGQQVTLSCSPISGHRSVSWYQQTPGQGLQFLFEYFSETQRNKGNFPGRFSGRQFSNSRSEMNVSTLELGDSALYLCASISEGGEQFFGPGTRLTVL.